Listed here is a single T cell receptor (beta chain). What it recognizes is unknown. The data were obtained in a study of radiotherapy plus CTLA-4 blockade in lung cancer. Turning to the study itself: Across the patients, objective responses occurred in less than 20%, and disease control in just over 30%.

Ipilimumab-mediated CTLA-4 blockade plus focal radiation was given to patients having chemo-refractory metastatic non-small-cell lung cancer. Assay: immunoSEQ multiplex PCR; the TCRdb copy retains only in-frame clones and omits some. The table includes roughly 42,000 clones, 63% detected once. J gave up 2 bases and V 5 bases, and 5 bases lay outside the gene matches. Germline CDR1 MNHNY, CDR2 SVGAGI (reference sequence). This CDR3 spans 14 amino acids. Overall study findings and caveats: Expansion in blood of tumor-derived TCR clones was seen after radiotherapy plus ipilimumab. Dynamics of early blood T cell clones, together with interferon-beta, were reportedly the best predictors of response.

The chain links TRBV6-6 to TRBJ1-1; TRBD1 matches 7 bases. The clonotype originates from a human donor with non-small cell lung cancer who had a partial response to radiotherapy plus ipilimumab. Material: peripheral blood, obtained from a patient treated with radiotherapy plus ipilimumab. CDR3 coding DNA: TGTGCCAGCAGTACAAACAGGGGCAACACTGAAGCTTTCTTT. This translates into CASSTNRGNTEAFF.